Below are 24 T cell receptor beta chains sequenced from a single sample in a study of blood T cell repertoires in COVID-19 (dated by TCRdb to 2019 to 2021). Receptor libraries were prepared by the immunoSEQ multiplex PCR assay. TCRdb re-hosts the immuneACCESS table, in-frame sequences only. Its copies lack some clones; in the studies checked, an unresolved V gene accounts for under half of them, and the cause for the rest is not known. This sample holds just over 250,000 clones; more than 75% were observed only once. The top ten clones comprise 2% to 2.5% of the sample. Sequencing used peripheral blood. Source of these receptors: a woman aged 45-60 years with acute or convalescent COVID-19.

CDR3 DNA sequence: TGTGCCAAATGGCACGAGGGGGCCACCGGGGAGCTGTTTTTT. It translates to CAKWHEGATGELFF. The J gene is TRBJ2-2, the V gene TRBV27, with TRBD1 identical over 7 bases. The V gene's germline CDR1 is MNHEY and CDR2 SMNVEV (reference sequence). Trimming cost V 10 bases and J 4 bases; bases outside gene matches: 9. The CDR3 loop spans 14 amino acids.

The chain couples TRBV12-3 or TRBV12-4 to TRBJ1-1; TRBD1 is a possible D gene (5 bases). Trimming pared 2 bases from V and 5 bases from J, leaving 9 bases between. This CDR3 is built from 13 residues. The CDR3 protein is CASSLNGGTEAFF. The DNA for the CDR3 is TGTGCCAGCAGTTTAAATGGGGGGACTGAAGCTTTCTTT.

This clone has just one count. Here the CDR3 DNA reads TGTGCCAGCAGCGGAAACCCCAGGGAGACCCAGTACTTC. This encodes CASSGNPRETQYF. The chain links TRBV9 to TRBJ2-5, with unresolved D. V lost 3 bases to trimming and J lost 5 bases, with 11 bases between them. The CDR3 has 13 amino acids. The germline CDR1 and CDR2 sequences are SGDLS and YYNGEE.

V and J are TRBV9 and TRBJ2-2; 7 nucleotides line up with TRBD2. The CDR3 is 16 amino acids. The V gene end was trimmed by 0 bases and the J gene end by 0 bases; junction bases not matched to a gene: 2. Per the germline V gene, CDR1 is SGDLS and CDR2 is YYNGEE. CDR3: CASSVGGLPNTGELFF. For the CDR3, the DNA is TGTGCCAGCAGCGTAGGGGGACTACCGAACACCGGGGAGCTGTTTTTT.

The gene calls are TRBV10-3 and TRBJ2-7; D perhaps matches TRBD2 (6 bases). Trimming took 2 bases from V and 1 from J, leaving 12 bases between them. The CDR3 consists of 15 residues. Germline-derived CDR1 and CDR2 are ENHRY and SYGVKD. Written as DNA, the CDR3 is TGTGCCATCAGTGAGCTGTCTAGCGATTCCTACGAGCAGTACTTC. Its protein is CAISELSSDSYEQYF.

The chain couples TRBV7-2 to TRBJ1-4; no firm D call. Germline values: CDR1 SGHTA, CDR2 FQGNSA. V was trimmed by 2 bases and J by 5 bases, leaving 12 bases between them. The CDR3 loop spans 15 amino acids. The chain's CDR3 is CASSLLGSGNEKLFF. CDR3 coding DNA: TGTGCCAGCAGCTTACTAGGGTCGGGGAATGAAAAACTGTTTTTT.

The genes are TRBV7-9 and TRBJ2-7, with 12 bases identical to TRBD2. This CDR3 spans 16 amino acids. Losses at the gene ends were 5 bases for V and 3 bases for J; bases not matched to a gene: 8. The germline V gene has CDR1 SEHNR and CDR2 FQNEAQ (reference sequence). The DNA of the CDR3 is TGTGCCAGCAGCCCGTCCGGGACTAGCGGGCTCTACGAGCAGTACTTC. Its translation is CASSPSGTSGLYEQYF.

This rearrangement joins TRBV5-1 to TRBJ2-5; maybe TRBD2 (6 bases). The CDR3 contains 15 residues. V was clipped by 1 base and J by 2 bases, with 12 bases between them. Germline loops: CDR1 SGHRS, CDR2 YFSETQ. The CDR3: CASSLILADQETQYF. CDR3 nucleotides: TGCGCCAGCAGCTTGATTTTAGCGGATCAAGAGACCCAGTACTTC. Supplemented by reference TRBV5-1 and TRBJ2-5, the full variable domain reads KAGVTQTPRYLIKTRGQQVTLSCSPISGHRSVSWYQQTPGQGLQFLFEYFSETQRNKGNFPGRFSGRQFSNSRSEMNVSTLELGDSALYLCASSLILADQETQYFGPGTRLLVL.

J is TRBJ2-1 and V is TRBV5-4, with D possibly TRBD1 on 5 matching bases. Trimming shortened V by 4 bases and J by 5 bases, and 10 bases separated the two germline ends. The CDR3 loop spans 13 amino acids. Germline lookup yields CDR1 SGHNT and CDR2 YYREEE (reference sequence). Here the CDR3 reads CASSTGQNNEQFF. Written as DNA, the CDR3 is TGTGCCAGCAGCACCGGACAAAACAATGAGCAGTTCTTC.

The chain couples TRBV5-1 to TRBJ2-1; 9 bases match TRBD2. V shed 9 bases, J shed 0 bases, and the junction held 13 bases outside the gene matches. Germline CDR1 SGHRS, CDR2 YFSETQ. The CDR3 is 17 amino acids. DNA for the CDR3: TGCGCCACCCCTAACTGCGGGAGGGCCAGCTCCTACAATGAGCAGTTCTTC. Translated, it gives CATPNCGRASSYNEQFF.

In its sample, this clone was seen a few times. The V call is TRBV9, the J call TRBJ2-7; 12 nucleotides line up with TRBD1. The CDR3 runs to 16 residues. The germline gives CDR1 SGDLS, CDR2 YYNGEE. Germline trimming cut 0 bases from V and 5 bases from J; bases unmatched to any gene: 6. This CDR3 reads CASSVGPGQGADEQYF. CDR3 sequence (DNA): TGTGCCAGCAGCGTAGGACCGGGACAGGGGGCAGACGAGCAGTACTTC. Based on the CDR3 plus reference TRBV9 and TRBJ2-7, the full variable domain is DSGVTQTPKHLITATGQRVTLRCSPRSGDLSVYWYQQSLDQGLQFLIQYYNGEERAKGNILERFSAQQFPDLHSELNLSSLELGDSALYFCASSVGPGQGADEQYFGPGTRLTVT.

CDR3 sequence: CASSYRVQETQYF. CDR3 coding DNA: TGTGCCAGCAGTTACAGGGTCCAAGAGACCCAGTACTTC. The V call is TRBV28, the J call TRBJ2-5; the D gene is possibly TRBD1 (6 bases). The germline CDR1 and CDR2 sequences are MDHEN and SYDVKM. The CDR3 extends over 13 amino acids. V lost 4 bases, J lost 1 base, and 7 bases lay in between.

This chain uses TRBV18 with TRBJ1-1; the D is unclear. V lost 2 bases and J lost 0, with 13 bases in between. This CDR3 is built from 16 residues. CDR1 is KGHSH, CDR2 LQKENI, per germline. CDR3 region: CASSPMKQNMNTEAFF. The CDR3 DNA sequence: TGTGCCAGCTCACCAATGAAACAGAACATGAACACTGAAGCTTTCTTT.

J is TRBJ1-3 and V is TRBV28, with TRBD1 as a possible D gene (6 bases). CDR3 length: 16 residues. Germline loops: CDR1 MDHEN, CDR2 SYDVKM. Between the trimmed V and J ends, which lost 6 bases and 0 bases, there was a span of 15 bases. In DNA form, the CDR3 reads TGTGCCAGCAGGATAGGGGGGGTGTTCTCTGGAAACACCATATATTTT. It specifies CASRIGGVFSGNTIYF. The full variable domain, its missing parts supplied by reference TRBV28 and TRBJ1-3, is DVKVTQSSRYLVKRTGEKVFLECVQDMDHENMFWYRQDPGLGLRLIYFSYDVKMKEKGDIPEGYSVSREKKERFSLILESASTNQTSMYLCASRIGGVFSGNTIYFGEGSWLTVV.

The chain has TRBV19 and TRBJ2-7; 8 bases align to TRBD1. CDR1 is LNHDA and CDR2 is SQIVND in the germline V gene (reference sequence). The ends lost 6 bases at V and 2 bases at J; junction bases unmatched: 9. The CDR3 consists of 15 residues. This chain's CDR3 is CASRSTGTGPYEQYF. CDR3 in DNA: TGTGCCAGTAGATCCACCGGGACAGGCCCCTACGAGCAGTACTTC.

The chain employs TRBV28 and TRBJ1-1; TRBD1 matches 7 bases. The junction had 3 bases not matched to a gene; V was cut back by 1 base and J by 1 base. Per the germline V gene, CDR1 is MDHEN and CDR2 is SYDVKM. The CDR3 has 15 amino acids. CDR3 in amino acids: CASSLLGTANTEAFF. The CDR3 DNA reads TGTGCCAGCAGTTTATTGGGGACAGCGAACACTGAAGCTTTCTTT.

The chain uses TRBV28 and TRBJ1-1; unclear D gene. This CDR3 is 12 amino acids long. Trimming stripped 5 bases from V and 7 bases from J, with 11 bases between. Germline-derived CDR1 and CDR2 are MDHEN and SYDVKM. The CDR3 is CASSPREDEAFF. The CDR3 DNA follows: TGTGCCAGCAGTCCGAGGGAGGATGAAGCTTTCTTT.

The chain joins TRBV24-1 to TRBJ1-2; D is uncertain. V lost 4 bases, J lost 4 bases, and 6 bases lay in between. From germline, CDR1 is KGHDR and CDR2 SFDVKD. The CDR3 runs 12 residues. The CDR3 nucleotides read TGTGCCACCAGTGACCTAGTCTATGGCTACACCTTC. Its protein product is CATSDLVYGYTF.

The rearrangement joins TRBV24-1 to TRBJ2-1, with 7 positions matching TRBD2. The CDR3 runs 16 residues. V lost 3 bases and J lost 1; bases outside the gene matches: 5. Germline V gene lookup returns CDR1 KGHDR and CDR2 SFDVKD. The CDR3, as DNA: TGTGCCACCAGTGATCGACTAGCAGATTCCTACAATGAGCAGTTCTTC. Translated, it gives CATSDRLADSYNEQFF.

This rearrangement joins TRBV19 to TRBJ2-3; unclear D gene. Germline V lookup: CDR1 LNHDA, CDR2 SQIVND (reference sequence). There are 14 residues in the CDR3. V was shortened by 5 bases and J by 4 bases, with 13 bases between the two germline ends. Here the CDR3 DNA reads TGTGCCAGTAGTTCCCGCCAGGTCCCAGATACGCAGTATTTT. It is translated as CASSSRQVPDTQYF.

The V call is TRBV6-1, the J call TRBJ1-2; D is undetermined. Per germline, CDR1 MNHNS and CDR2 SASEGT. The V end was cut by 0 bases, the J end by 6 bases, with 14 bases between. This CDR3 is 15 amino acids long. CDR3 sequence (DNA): TGTGCCAGCAGTGAAGCCGGGAACCGCCGCGATGGCTACACCTTC. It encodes CASSEAGNRRDGYTF.

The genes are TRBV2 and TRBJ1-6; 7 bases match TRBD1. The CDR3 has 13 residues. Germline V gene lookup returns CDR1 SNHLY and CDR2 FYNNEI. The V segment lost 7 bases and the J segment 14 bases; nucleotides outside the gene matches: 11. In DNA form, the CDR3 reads TGTGCCAGCAACGGAGGGGGCCCTGTTTCCCTCCACTTT. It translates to CASNGGGPVSLHF.

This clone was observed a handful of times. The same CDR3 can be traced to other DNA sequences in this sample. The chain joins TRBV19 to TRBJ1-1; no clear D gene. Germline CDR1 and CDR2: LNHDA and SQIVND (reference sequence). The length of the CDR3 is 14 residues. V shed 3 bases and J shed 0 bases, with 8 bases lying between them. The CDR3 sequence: CASSMVAMNTEAFF. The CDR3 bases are TGTGCCAGTAGTATGGTAGCGATGAACACTGAAGCTTTCTTT. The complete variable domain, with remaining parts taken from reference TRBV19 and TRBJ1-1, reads DGGITQSPKYLFRKEGQNVTLSCEQNLNHDAMYWYRQDPGQGLRLIYYSQIVNDFQKGDIAEGYSVSREKKESFPLTVTSAQKNPTAFYLCASSMVAMNTEAFFGQGTRLTVV.

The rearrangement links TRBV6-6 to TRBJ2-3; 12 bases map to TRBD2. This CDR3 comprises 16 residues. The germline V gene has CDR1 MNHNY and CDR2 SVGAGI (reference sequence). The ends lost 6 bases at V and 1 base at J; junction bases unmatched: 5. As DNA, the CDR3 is TGTGCCAGCAGGAGGACTAGCGGGATTGGCACAGATACGCAGTATTTT. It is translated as CASRRTSGIGTDTQYF.